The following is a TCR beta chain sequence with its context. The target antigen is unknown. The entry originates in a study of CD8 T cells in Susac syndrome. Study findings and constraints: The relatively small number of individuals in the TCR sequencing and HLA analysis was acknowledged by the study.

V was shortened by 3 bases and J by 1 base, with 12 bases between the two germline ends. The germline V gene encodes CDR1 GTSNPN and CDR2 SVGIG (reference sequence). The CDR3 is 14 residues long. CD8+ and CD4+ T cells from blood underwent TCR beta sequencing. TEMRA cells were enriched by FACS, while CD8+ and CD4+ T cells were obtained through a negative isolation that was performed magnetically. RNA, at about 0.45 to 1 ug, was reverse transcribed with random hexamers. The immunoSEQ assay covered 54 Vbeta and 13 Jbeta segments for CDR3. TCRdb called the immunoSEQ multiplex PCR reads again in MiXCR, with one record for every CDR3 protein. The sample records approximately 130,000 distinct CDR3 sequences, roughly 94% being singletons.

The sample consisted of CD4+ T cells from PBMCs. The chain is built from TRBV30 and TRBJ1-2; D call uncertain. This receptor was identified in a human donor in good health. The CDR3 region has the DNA TGTGCCTGGAGCAGGTTGAGTATTAACTATGGCTACACCTTC. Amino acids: CAWSRLSINYGYTF.